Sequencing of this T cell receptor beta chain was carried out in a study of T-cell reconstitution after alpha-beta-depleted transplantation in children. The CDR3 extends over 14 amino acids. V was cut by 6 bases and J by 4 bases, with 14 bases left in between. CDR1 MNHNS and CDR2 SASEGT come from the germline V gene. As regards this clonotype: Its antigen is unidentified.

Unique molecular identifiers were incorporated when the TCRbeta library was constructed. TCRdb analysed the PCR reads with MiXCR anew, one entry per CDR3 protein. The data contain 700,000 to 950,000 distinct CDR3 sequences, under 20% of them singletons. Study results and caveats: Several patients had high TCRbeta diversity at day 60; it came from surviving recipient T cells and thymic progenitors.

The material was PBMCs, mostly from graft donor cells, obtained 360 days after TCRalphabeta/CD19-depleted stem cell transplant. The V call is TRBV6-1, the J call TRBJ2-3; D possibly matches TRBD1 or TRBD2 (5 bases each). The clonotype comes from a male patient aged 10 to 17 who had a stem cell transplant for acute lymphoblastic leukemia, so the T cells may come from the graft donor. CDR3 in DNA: TGTGCCAGCAGCCCCGGGGCGTTGCCAGATACGCAGTATTTT. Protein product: CASSPGALPDTQYF.